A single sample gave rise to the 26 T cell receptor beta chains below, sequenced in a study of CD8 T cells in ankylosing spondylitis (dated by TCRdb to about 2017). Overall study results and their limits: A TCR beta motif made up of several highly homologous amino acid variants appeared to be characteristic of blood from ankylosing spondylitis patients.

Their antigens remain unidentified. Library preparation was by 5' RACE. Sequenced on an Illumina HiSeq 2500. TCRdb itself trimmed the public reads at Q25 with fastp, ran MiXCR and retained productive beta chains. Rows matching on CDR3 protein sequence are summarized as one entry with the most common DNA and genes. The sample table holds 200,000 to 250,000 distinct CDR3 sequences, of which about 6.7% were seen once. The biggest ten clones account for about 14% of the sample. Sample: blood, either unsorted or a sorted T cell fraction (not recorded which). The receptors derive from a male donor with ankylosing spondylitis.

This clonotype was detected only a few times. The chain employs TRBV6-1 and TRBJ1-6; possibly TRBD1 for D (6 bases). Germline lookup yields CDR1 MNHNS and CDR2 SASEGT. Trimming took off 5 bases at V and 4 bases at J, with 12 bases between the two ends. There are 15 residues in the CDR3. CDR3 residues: CASSPVTGYNSPLHF. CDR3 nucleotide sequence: TGTGCCAGCAGTCCCGTTACAGGGTATAATTCACCCCTCCACTTT.

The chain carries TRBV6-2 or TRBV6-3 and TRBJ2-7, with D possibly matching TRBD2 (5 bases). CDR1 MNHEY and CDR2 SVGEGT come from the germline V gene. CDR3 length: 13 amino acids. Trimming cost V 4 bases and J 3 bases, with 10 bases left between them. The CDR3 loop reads CASSSGMSYEQYF. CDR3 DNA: TGTGCCAGCAGTTCCGGGATGAGCTACGAGCAGTACTTC.

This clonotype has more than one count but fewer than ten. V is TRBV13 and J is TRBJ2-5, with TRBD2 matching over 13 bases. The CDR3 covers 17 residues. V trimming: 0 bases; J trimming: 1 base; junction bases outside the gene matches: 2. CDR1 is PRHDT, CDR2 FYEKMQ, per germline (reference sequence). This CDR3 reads CASSLGTSGGTQETQYF. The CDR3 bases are TGTGCCAGCAGCTTAGGGACTAGCGGGGGGACCCAAGAGACCCAGTACTTC.

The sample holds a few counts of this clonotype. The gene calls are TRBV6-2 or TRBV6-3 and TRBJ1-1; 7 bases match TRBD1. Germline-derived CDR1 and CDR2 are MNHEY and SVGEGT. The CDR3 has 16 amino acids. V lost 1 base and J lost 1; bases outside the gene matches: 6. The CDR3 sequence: CASSYLRGRGNTEAFF. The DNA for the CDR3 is TGTGCCAGCAGTTACTTAAGGGGGCGCGGGAACACTGAAGCTTTCTTT.

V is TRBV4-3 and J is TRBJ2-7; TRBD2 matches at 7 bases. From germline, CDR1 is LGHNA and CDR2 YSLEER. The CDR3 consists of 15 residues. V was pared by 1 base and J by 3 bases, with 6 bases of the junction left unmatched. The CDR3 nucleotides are TGCGCCAGCAGCCAAGCCCGGGGGGTCAGCTACGAGCAGTACTTC. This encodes CASSQARGVSYEQYF.

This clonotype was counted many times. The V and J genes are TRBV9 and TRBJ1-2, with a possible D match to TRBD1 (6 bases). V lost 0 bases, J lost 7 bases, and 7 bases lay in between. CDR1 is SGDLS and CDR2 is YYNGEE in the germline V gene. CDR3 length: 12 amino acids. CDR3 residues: CASSVGGGGYTF. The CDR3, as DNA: TGTGCCAGCAGCGTAGGAGGGGGTGGCTACACCTTC.

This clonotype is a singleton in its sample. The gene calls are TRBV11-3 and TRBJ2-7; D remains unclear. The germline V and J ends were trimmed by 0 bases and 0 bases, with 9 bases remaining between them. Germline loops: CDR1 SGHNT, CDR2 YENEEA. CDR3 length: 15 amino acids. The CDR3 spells CASSLDGDNSYEQYF. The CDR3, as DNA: TGTGCCAGCAGCTTAGATGGTGACAACTCCTACGAGCAGTACTTC. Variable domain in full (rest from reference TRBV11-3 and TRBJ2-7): EAGVVQSPRYKIIEKKQPVAFWCNPISGHNTLYWYLQNLGQGPELLIRYENEEAVDDSQLPKDRFSAERLKGVDSTLKIQPAELGDSAVYLCASSLDGDNSYEQYFGPGTRLTVT.

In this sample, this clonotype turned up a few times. The CDR3 nucleotides are TGTGCCAGCAGCCCCAGGACTAGCGGGAGGCACGAGCAGTACTTC. The encoded protein is CASSPRTSGRHEQYF. This rearrangement joins TRBV7-9 to TRBJ2-7; TRBD2 matches at 14 bases. The CDR3 consists of 15 residues. The germline V gene has CDR1 SEHNR and CDR2 FQNEAQ (reference sequence). J lost 5 bases, V lost 5 bases, and 5 bases had no gene match.

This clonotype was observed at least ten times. The DNA of the CDR3 is TGTGCCAGCAGTCCAGGGACTAGACGGGAGCTGTTTTTT. Translation gives CASSPGTRRELFF. This rearrangement joins TRBV12-3 or TRBV12-4 to TRBJ2-2; TRBD2 matches 8 bases. The CDR3 has 13 amino acids. The V segment lost 5 bases and the J segment 9 bases; nucleotides outside the gene matches: 5.

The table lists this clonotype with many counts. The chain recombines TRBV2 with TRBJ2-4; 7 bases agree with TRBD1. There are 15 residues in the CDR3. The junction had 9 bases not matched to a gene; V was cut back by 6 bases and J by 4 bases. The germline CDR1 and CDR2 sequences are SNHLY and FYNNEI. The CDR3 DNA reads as TGTGCCAGCAGCCGACCCCCGGGACAGAAAAACATTCAGTACTTC. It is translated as CASSRPPGQKNIQYF. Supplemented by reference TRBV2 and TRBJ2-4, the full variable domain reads EPEVTQTPSHQVTQMGQEVILRCVPISNHLYFYWYRQILGQKVEFLVSFYNNEISEKSEIFDDQFSVERPDGSNFTLKIRSTKLEDSAMYFCASSRPPGQKNIQYFGAGTRLSVL.

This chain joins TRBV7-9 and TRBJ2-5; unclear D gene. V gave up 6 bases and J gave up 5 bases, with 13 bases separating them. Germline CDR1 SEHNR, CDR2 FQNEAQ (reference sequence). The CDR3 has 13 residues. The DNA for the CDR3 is TGTGCCAGCAGGCGACCCTTGGGGGAGACCCAGTACTTC. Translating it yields CASRRPLGETQYF. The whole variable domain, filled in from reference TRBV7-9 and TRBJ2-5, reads DTGVSQNPRHKITKRGQNVTFRCDPISEHNRLYWYRQTLGQGPEFLTYFQNEAQLEKSRLLSDRFSAERPKGSFSTLEIQRTEQGDSAMYLCASRRPLGETQYFGPGTRLLVL.

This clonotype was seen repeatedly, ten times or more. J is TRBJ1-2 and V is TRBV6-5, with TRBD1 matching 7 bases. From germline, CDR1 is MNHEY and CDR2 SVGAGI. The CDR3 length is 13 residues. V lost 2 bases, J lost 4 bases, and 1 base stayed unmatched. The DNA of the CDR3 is TGTGCCAGCAGTTACGGACAGGTCTATGGCTACACCTTC. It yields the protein CASSYGQVYGYTF.

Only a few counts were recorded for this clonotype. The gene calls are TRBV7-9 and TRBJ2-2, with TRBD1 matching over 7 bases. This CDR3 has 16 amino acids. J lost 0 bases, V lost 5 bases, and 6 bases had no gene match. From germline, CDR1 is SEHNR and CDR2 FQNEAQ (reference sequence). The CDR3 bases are TGTGCCAGCAGCACCTACAGGGGCCCGAACACCGGGGAGCTGTTTTTT. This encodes CASSTYRGPNTGELFF.

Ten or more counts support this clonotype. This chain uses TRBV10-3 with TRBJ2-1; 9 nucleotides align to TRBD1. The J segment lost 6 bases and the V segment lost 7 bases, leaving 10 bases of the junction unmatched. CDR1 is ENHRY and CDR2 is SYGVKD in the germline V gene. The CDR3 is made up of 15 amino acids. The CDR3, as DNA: TGTGCCATCAAGGGAGACAGGGGGATGTCCAATGAGCAGTTCTTC. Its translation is CAIKGDRGMSNEQFF.

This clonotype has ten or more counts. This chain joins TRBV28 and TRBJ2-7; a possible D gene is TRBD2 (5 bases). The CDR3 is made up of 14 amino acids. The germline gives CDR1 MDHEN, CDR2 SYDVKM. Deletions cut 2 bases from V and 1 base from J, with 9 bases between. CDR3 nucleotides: TGTGCCAGCAGTTTAGCCGGGGATTCCTACGAGCAGTACTTC. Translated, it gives CASSLAGDSYEQYF.

CDR3 DNA sequence: TGTGCCAGCAGCTCTTCTGACAGGGGGACTGAAGCTTTCTTT. As protein: CASSSSDRGTEAFF. The V call is TRBV5-6, the J call TRBJ1-1, with TRBD1 identical over 9 bases. V dropped 3 bases and J dropped 5; count of bases not matched to a gene: 5. Germline CDR1 SGHDT, CDR2 YYEEEE. The CDR3 spans 14 residues.

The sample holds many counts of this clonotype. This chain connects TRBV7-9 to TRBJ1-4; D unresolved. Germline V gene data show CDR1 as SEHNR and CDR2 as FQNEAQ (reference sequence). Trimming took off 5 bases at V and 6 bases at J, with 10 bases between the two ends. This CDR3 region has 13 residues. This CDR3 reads CASSLGMDEKLFF. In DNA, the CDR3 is TGTGCCAGCAGCCTTGGGATGGATGAAAAACTGTTTTTT.

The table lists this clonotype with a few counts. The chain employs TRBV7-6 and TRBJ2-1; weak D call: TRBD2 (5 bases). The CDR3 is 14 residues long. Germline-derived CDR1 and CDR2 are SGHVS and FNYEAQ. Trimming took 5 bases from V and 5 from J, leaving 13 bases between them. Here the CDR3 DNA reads TGTGCCAGCAGCGAGTATGGGGAGAACAATGAGCAGTTCTTC. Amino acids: CASSEYGENNEQFF.

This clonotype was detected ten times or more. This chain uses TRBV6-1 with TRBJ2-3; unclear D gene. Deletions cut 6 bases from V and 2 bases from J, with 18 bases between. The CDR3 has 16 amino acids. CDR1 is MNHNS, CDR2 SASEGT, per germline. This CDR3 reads CASSSATEKITDTQYF. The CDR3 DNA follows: TGTGCCAGCAGCTCTGCGACGGAGAAAATCACAGATACGCAGTATTTT.

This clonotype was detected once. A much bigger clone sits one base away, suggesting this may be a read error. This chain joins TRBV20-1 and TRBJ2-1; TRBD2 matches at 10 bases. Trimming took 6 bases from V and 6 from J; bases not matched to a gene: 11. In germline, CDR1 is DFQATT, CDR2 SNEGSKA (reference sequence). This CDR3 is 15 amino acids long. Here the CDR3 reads CSAADRGLAPNEQFF. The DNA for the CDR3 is TGCAGTGCCGCAGATCGGGGACTAGCGCCCAATGAGCAGTTCTTC.

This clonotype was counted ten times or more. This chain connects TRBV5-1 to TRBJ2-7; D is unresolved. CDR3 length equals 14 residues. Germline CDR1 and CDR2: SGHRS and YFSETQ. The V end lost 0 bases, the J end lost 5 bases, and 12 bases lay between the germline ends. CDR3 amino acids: CASSLDLGLDEQYF. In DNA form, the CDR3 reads TGCGCCAGCAGCTTGGATCTGGGCCTGGACGAGCAGTACTTC.

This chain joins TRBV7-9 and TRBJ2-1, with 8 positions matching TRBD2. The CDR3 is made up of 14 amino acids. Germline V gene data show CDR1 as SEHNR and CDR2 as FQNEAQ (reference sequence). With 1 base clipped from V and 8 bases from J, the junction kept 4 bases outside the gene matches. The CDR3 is CASSLGGRRDEQFF. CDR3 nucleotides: TGTGCCAGCAGCTTAGGCGGGAGGAGAGATGAGCAGTTCTTC.

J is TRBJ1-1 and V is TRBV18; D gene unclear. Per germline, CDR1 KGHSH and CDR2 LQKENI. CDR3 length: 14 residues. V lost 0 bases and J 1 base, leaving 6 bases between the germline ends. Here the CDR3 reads CASSPPEKNTEAFF. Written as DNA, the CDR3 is TGTGCCAGCTCACCACCGGAGAAGAACACTGAAGCTTTCTTT.

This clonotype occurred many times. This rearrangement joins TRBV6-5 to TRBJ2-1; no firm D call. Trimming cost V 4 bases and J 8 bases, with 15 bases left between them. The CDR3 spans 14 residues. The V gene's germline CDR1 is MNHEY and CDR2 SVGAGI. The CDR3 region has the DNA TGTGCCAGCAGTTTGGGTCCCACCCGCGATGAGCAGTTCTTC. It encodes CASSLGPTRDEQFF.

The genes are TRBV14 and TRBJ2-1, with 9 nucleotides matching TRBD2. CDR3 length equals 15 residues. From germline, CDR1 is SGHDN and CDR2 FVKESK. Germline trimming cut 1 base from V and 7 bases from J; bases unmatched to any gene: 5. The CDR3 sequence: CASSQGGGADNEQFF. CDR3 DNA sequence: TGTGCCAGCAGCCAAGGCGGGGGGGCCGATAATGAGCAGTTCTTC.

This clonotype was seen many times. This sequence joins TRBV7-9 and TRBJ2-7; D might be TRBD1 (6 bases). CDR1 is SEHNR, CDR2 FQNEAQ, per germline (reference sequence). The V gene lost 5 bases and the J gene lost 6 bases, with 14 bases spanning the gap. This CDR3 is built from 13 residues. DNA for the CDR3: TGTGCCAGCAGCCCCCAGGGGTCCCCCGAGCAGTACTTC. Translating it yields CASSPQGSPEQYF.